This entry is about one T cell receptor (beta chain). Its specificity is unknown. This sample was included in a study of CD8 T cells in Susac syndrome. About the research overall: Patients with Susac syndrome had blood drawn and were at that point therapy-naive, on corticosteroids, or on intravenous immunoglobulin alone. Study outcomes and limitations: The study admitted that it had a relatively small number of individuals in its TCR sequencing and HLA analysis.

A quantity of about 0.5 to 1 ug RNA underwent reverse transcription using random hexamers. Each CDR3 protein gets one entry after TCRdb re-called the immunoSEQ multiplex PCR reads with MiXCR. Of about 190,000 distinct CDR3 sequences listed, roughly nine tenths are singletons. The length of the CDR3 is 18 residues. The V and J ends lost 1 base and 1 base, in that order; junction bases with no gene match: 10. Looked up from germline, CDR1 is SGDLS and CDR2 is YYNGEE. TEMRA cells were enriched by FACS, while CD8+ and CD4+ T cells were obtained through a negative isolation that was performed magnetically.

The material sequenced was CD4+ T cells from PBMCs. The sequence was obtained from a human donor with Susac syndrome. The chain joins TRBV9 to TRBJ2-4; the match to TRBD2 covers 8 bases. CDR3 nucleotides: TGTGCCAGCAGCGTAACGGGGGGGCGGGCTAATGCCAAAAACATTCAGTACTTC. Its protein is CASSVTGGRANAKNIQYF.